This T cell receptor (beta chain) was found in a study of cytomegalovirus exposure and HLA in healthy donors. Findings and limits, study-wide: Later analysis identified a missense DCLRE1C variant that was linked to TCR beta V- and J-gene trimming.

Concerning this clone: Its cognate antigen is unknown. One junction end disagrees with the germline gene, perhaps due to a read error.

PCR involved 60 Vbeta and 13 Jbeta primers. Method: immunoSEQ multiplex PCR; TCRdb's copy keeps in-frame clones and lacks some. The sample lists roughly 140,000 clones, roughly three quarters occurring once. CDR3 size: 13 residues. Germline V CDR1 and CDR2: SEHNR, FQNEAQ (reference sequence). Although they were nominally healthy when sampled, donors likely had unrecorded immune exposures. The sequence was collected from a female donor in good health and CMV-seronegative. The sample consisted of PBMCs. This chain uses TRBV7-9 with TRBJ2-1; D may match TRBD1 or TRBD2 (5 bases each). CDR3: CSSSLGEYNEQFF. In nucleotides, the CDR3 is TGTTCCAGCAGCTTAGGGGAGTACAATGAGCAGTTCTTC.